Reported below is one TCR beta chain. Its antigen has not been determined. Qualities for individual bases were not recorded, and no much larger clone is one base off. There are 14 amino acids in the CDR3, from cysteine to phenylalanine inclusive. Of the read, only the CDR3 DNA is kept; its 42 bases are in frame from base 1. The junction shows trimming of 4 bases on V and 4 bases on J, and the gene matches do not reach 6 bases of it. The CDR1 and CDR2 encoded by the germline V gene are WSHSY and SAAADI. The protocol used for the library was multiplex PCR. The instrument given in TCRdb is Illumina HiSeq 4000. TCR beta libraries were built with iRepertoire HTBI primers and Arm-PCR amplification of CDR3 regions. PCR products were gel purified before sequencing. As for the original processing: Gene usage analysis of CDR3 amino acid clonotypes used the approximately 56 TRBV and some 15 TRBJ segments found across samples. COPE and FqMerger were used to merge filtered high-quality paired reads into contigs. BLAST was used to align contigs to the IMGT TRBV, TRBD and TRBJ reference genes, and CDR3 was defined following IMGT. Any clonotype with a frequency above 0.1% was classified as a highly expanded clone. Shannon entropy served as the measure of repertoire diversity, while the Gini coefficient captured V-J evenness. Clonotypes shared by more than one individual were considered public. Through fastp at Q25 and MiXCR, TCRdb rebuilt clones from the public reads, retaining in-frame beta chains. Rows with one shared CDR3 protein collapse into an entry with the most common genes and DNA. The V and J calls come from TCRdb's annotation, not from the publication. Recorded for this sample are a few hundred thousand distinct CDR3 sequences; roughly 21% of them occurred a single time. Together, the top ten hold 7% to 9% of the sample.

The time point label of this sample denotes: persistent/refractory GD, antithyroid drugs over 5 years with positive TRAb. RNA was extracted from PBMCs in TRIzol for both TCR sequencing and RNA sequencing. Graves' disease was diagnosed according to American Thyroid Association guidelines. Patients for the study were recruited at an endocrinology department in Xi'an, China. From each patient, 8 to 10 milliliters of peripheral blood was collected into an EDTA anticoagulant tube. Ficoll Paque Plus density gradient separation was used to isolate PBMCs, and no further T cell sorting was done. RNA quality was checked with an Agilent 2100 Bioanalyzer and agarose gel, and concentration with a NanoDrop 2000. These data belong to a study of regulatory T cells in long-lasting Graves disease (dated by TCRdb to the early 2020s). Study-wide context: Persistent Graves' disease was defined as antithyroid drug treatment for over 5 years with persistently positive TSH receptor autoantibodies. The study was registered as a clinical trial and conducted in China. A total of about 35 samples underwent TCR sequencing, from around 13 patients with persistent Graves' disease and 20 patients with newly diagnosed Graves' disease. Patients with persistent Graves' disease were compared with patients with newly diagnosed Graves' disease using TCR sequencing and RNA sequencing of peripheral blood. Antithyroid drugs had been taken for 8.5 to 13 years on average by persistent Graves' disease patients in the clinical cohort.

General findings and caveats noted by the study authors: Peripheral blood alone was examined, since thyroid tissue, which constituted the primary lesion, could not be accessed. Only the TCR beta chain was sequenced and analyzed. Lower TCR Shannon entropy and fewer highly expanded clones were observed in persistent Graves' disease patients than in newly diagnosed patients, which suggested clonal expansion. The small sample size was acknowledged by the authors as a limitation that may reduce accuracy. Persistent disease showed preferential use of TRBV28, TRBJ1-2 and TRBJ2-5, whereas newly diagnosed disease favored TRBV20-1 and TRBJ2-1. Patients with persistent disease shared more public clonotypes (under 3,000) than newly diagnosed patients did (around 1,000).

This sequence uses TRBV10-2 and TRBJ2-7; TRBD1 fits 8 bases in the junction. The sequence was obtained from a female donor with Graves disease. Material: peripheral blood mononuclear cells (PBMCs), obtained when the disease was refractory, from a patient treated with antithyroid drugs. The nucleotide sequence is TGCGCCAGCAGTGGGGACAGGCTAAGATACGAGCAGTACTTC. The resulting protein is CASSGDRLRYEQYF.